The rows below give T cell receptor beta chains drawn from one sample of a study of blood T cell repertoires in COVID-19. This table comes from immunoSEQ multiplex PCR, and its TCRdb copy is limited to in-frame clones, with some not included. The top ten clones hold about a tenth of a sample with under 150,000 clones, roughly 79% of them seen once. Sample: peripheral blood. These TCRs come from a human donor in a cohort sampled during active COVID-19. The CDR3 runs from the conserved cysteine through the conserved F or W. D genes are given only for firm matches. Part of the rows lack a size; the others show once, few, many or a class for expanded clones.

size,J,length,D,V,CDR3,DNA
NA,TRBJ2-7,17,TRBD2,TRBV5-5,CASSLVVTSGGAGEQYF,TGTGCCAGCAGCTTGGTGGTGACTAGCGGGGGGGCCGGCGAGCAGTACTTC
NA,TRBJ2-1,17,TRBD2,TRBV2,CASILSGGLSSYNEQFF,TGTGCCAGCATCCTGAGCGGGGGGTTGAGCTCCTACAATGAGCAGTTCTTC
NA,TRBJ1-4,15,NA,TRBV5-1,CASSSGGGGNEKLFF,TGCGCCAGCAGCTCCGGGGGGGGTGGTAATGAAAAACTGTTTTTT
NA,TRBJ1-3,13,NA,TRBV2,CAPDGVSGNTIYF,TGTGCCCCCGACGGGGTATCTGGAAACACCATATATTTT
NA,TRBJ2-7,17,TRBD2,TRBV7-6,CASSGVGVSGGSYEQYF,TGTGCCAGCAGCGGGGTAGGAGTTAGCGGGGGTTCCTACGAGCAGTACTTC
NA,TRBJ1-1,14,NA,TRBV28,CASSPGGAASRAFF,TGTGCCAGCAGTCCGGGGGGGGCGGCCAGCCGGGCTTTCTTT
NA,TRBJ2-3,15,TRBD1,TRBV6-5,CASNQRTGSTDTQYF,TGTGCCAGCAACCAACGGACAGGGAGCACAGATACGCAGTATTTT
few,TRBJ2-7,12,NA,TRBV20-1,CSASWAGGEQYF,TGCAGTGCTAGTTGGGCCGGGGGCGAGCAGTACTTC
NA,TRBJ1-4,16,NA,TRBV19,CASSVSGRQGGEKLFF,TGTGCCAGTAGTGTGTCGGGACGCCAGGGAGGTGAAAAACTGTTTTTT
once,TRBJ2-7,15,TRBD1,TRBV27,CASSLRWDSAYEQYF,TGTGCCAGCAGTTTACGTTGGGACAGCGCTTACGAGCAGTACTTC
few,TRBJ2-3,15,TRBD2,TRBV27,CASTLSGGPTDTQYF,TGTGCCAGCACCCTTAGCGGGGGTCCCACAGATACGCAGTATTTT
NA,TRBJ1-6,13,NA,TRBV2,CASEGLGNSPLHF,TGTGCCAGCGAAGGCCTAGGTAACTCACCCCTCCACTTT
few,TRBJ1-6,15,NA,TRBV27,CASSLRGAQSTPLHF,TGTGCCAGCAGTTTACGGGGGGCTCAGTCGACACCCCTCCACTTT
NA,TRBJ2-5,13,NA,TRBV5-4,CASSLMGAETQYF,TGTGCCAGCAGCTTGATGGGGGCAGAGACCCAGTACTTC
NA,TRBJ1-1,15,NA,TRBV2,CASSANRASNTEAFF,TGTGCCAGCAGCGCCAACAGGGCGTCGAACACTGAAGCTTTCTTT
NA,TRBJ1-5,15,TRBD1,TRBV7-2,CASSLFGQGNQPQHF,TGTGCCAGCAGCTTATTCGGACAGGGGAATCAGCCCCAGCATTTT
NA,TRBJ1-5,15,NA,TRBV6-5,CASSYQGFSNQPQHF,TGTGCCAGCAGTTACCAGGGGTTTAGCAATCAGCCCCAGCATTTT
once,TRBJ2-1,15,NA,TRBV25-1,CASTRVGGQSNEQFF,TGTGCCAGCACCCGGGTGGGGGGGCAGTCCAATGAGCAGTTCTTC
NA,TRBJ2-7,14,TRBD1,TRBV20-1,CSASGDRRRYEQYF,TGCAGTGCTAGTGGGGACAGGCGTCGCTACGAGCAGTACTTC
NA,TRBJ2-3,15,NA,TRBV7-3,CASSQGDGGSDTQYF,TGTGCCAGCAGCCAGGGAGACGGAGGGTCAGATACGCAGTATTTT
NA,TRBJ2-7,13,NA,TRBV2,CASKDGVPYEQYF,TGTGCCAGCAAGGACGGGGTCCCCTACGAGCAGTACTTC
NA,TRBJ2-7,14,NA,TRBV9,CASSVGGEDYEQYF,TGTGCCAGCAGCGTAGGAGGGGAGGATTACGAGCAGTACTTC
NA,TRBJ1-4,16,NA,TRBV7-9,CASSNALGAFKEKLFF,TGTGCCAGCAGCAATGCGTTGGGGGCTTTTAAGGAAAAACTGTTTTTT
NA,TRBJ2-3,16,TRBD2,TRBV5-6,CASSSPRRGGTDTQYF,TGTGCCAGCAGCTCCCCCCGGCGGGGGGGCACAGATACGCAGTATTTT
once,TRBJ2-7,15,TRBD2,TRBV6-5,CASSYSGGGNYEQYF,TGTGCCAGCAGTTACTCTGGGGGGGGGAACTACGAGCAGTACTTC
few,TRBJ2-1,14,TRBD1,TRBV6-5,CASRTGYSYNEQFF,TGTGCCAGCAGGACAGGGTACTCCTACAATGAGCAGTTCTTC
NA,TRBJ2-1,19,TRBD2,TRBV30,CAWSVGWTSGGWSYNEQFF,TGTGCCTGGAGTGTTGGTTGGACTAGCGGGGGTTGGTCCTACAATGAGCAGTTCTTC
NA,TRBJ1-4,15,TRBD1,TRBV5-5,CASSLGGQGAEKLFF,TGTGCCAGCAGCTTGGGAGGACAGGGGGCAGAAAAACTGTTTTTT
NA,TRBJ1-1,15,NA,TRBV5-1,CASSLDPGAGTEAFF,TGCGCCAGCAGCTTGGATCCAGGGGCGGGCACTGAAGCTTTCTTT
NA,TRBJ2-7,14,NA,TRBV27,CASSSGGTSYEQYF,TGTGCCAGCAGTTCAGGGGGGACCTCCTACGAGCAGTACTTC
few,TRBJ1-2,13,NA,TRBV29-1,CSVGTTGDYGYTF,TGCAGCGTTGGGACTACAGGAGACTATGGCTACACCTTC
NA,TRBJ1-6,14,NA,TRBV28,CASSFGGSESPLHF,TGTGCCAGCAGTTTCGGGGGGAGTGAGTCACCCCTCCACTTT
NA,TRBJ1-5,13,NA,TRBV30,CAWNAGEGQPQHF,TGTGCCTGGAACGCAGGGGAGGGTCAGCCCCAGCATTTT
NA,TRBJ2-5,13,NA,TRBV18,CASSSGQKETQYF,TGTGCCAGCTCGTCAGGACAGAAAGAGACCCAGTACTTC
NA,TRBJ1-4,15,NA,TRBV6-5,CASSYSRGAYEKLFF,TGTGCCAGCAGTTACTCGCGGGGGGCATATGAAAAACTGTTTTTT
NA,TRBJ1-1,16,TRBD1,TRBV3-1/TRBV3-2,CASSPWTGGRETEAFF,TGTGCCAGCAGCCCCTGGACAGGGGGCCGGGAAACTGAAGCTTTCTTT
NA,TRBJ1-2,13,NA,TRBV18,CASSPSGDYGYTF,TGTGCCAGCTCACCATCAGGGGACTATGGCTACACCTTC
once,TRBJ2-7,12,NA,TRBV12-3/TRBV12-4,CASSFSGYEQYF,TGTGCCAGCAGTTTTTCCGGCTACGAGCAGTACTTC
NA,TRBJ1-2,16,TRBD1,TRBV7-9,CASSYPSGQGGEGYTF,TGTGCCAGCAGCTACCCCTCGGGACAGGGGGGTGAAGGCTACACCTTC
NA,TRBJ1-6,14,NA,TRBV19,CASSMTGYNSPLHF,TGTGCCAGTAGTATGACAGGCTATAATTCACCCCTCCACTTT
NA,TRBJ1-3,13,NA,TRBV6-5,CASSSVSGNTIYF,TGTGCCAGCAGTTCTGTTTCTGGAAACACCATATATTTT
NA,TRBJ2-7,14,NA,TRBV15,CATSLGRGAYEQYF,TGTGCCACCAGCCTTGGCAGGGGGGCCTACGAGCAGTACTTC
NA,TRBJ2-5,15,TRBD2,TRBV10-2,CAGGTSGGAPETQYF,TGCGCCGGAGGGACTAGCGGGGGGGCCCCAGAGACCCAGTACTTC
NA,TRBJ2-7,14,TRBD1,TRBV2,CASSEDRGGYEQYF,TGTGCCAGCAGTGAGGACAGGGGAGGTTACGAGCAGTACTTC